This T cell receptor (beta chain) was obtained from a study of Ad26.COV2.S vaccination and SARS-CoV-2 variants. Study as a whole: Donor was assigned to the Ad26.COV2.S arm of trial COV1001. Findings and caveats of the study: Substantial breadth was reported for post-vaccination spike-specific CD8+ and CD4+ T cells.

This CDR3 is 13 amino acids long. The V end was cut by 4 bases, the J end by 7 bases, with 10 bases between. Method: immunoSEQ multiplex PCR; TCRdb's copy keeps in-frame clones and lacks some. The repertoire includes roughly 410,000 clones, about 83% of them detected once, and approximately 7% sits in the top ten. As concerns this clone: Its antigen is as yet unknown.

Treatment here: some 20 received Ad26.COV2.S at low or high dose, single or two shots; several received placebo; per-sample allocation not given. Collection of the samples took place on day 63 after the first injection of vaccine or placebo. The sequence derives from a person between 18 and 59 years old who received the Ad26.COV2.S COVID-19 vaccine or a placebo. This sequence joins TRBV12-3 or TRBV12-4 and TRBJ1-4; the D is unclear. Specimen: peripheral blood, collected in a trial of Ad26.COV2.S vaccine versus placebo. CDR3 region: CASSSRRGEKLFF. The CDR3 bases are TGTGCCAGCAGTTCGCGACGGGGTGAAAAACTGTTTTTT.